A selection of T cell receptor beta chains follows, all from one sample in a study of OX40 agonist ivuxolimab in advanced cancers. The repertoire was sequenced with immunoSEQ multiplex PCR; TCRdb's copy has only in-frame clones and lacks some. Among under 150,000 clones listed, about nine tenths were seen once. The sequenced sample was CD4+ or CD8+ T cells sorted from blood, obtained in a trial of the OX40 agonist ivuxolimab. The receptors here all came from an adult with an advanced solid tumor such as melanoma, head and neck, liver or kidney cancer. Both conserved end residues are part of each CDR3. The D gene is left open where the match is weak. For some rows the clone size is stated as once, few or many, or as a class when expanded; others skip it.

clone size: .; J gene: TRBJ1-4; D gene: .; V gene: TRBV5-1; CDR3 DNA: TGCGCCAGCAGCCTCGGGGGAGTCACTAATGAAAAACTGTTTTTT; CDR3 protein: CASSLGGVTNEKLFF
clone size: .; J gene: TRBJ1-1; D gene: .; V gene: TRBV5-1; CDR3 DNA: TGCGCCAGCAGCTTGGGGGGCGTCACTGAAGCTTTCTTT; CDR3 protein: CASSLGGVTEAFF
clone size: .; J gene: TRBJ2-7; D gene: .; V gene: TRBV9; CDR3 DNA: TGTGCCAGCAGCGTAGGAGCGGGCCCCTACGAGCAGTACTTC; CDR3 protein: CASSVGAGPYEQYF
clone size: .; J gene: TRBJ2-1; D gene: .; V gene: TRBV7-2; CDR3 DNA: TGTGCCAGCAGCCCCCCACCTTCCTTGCAGTACAATGAGCAGTTCTTC; CDR3 protein: CASSPPPSLQYNEQFF
clone size: once; J gene: TRBJ2-1; D gene: TRBD2; V gene: TRBV7-3; CDR3 DNA: TGTGCCAGCAGCCCGGGACTAGCGGGAGGGCCGAAGTTCTTC; CDR3 protein: CASSPGLAGGPKFF
clone size: .; J gene: TRBJ2-5; D gene: TRBD2; V gene: TRBV11-2; CDR3 DNA: TGTGCCAGCAGCTTAAAGGGACTAGCATCTTGGGAGACCCAGTACTTC; CDR3 protein: CASSLKGLASWETQYF
clone size: .; J gene: TRBJ2-4; D gene: .; V gene: TRBV7-2; CDR3 DNA: TGTGCCAGCAGCTTGCTCGGACTCTCCAAAAACATTCAGTACTTC; CDR3 protein: CASSLLGLSKNIQYF
clone size: .; J gene: TRBJ2-1; D gene: TRBD2; V gene: TRBV19; CDR3 DNA: TGTGCCAGCTCCCCGTCCGGACTAGCGGTTCTACTGACTCGGAATGAGCAGTTCTTC; CDR3 protein: CASSPSGLAVLLTRNEQFF
clone size: .; J gene: TRBJ2-7; D gene: .; V gene: TRBV5-1; CDR3 DNA: TGCGCCAGCAGCGCTGGCCGAGGGGGAAACTCCTACGAGCAGTACTTC; CDR3 protein: CASSAGRGGNSYEQYF
clone size: .; J gene: TRBJ2-3; D gene: TRBD2; V gene: TRBV7-9; CDR3 DNA: TGTGCCAGCAGCTCCGGGACTAGGACAGATACGCAGTATTTT; CDR3 protein: CASSSGTRTDTQYF